Listed here are 24 T cell receptor beta chains from one sample, sequenced in a study of T cells in Graves' hyperthyroidism and ophthalmopathy. From RNA transcripts, TCR beta CDR3 regions were amplified. First-round RT-PCR of the TCR CDR3 relied on the HTBI primer set. One entry per CDR3 protein results from TCRdb running MiXCR on the multiplex PCR reads. This table has approximately 610,000 distinct CDR3 sequences, over 12% appearing once. Sequenced input: blood. The origin of the receptors is a woman aged 40 to 50 with Graves' ophthalmopathy.

This clonotype showed up just a few times. The rearrangement joins TRBV19 to TRBJ2-3, with D perhaps TRBD2 (6 bases). The CDR3 has 16 residues. Germline assignment: CDR1 LNHDA and CDR2 SQIVND (reference sequence). Between the trimmed V and J ends, which lost 3 bases and 0 bases, there was a span of 13 bases. The chain's CDR3 is CASSMDYSKSTDTQYF. The CDR3 nucleotides read TGTGCCAGTAGTATGGACTACTCCAAAAGCACAGATACGCAGTATTTT.

This clonotype was seen a handful of times. The chain is built from TRBV12-3 or TRBV12-4 and TRBJ1-6; no definite D call. Trimming took off 4 bases at V and 4 bases at J, with 8 bases between the two ends. The CDR3 loop spans 14 amino acids. The CDR3 reads CASSSGAYNSPLHF. In DNA, the CDR3 is TGTGCCAGCAGTTCGGGAGCTTATAATTCACCCCTCCACTTT.

J is TRBJ2-7 and V is TRBV11-2, with 7 bases aligning to TRBD1. Germline CDR1 SGHAT, CDR2 FQNNGV. The ends lost 5 bases at V and 5 bases at J; junction bases unmatched: 9. CDR3 length: 14 amino acids. This CDR3 is CASSATGPGDEQYF. As DNA, the CDR3 is TGTGCCAGCAGCGCGACAGGGCCAGGTGACGAGCAGTACTTC.

This clonotype was counted many times. This chain links TRBV29-1 with TRBJ2-2; 11 positions match TRBD2. Germline trimming cut 6 bases from V and 2 bases from J; bases unmatched to any gene: 5. This CDR3 spans 15 amino acids. Germline V CDR1 and CDR2: SQVTM, ANQGSEA. As DNA, the CDR3 is TGCAGCGTAAAAGGGACTAGCGGTAACACCGGGGAGCTGTTTTTT. This sequence encodes CSVKGTSGNTGELFF.

This clonotype has a count of ten or more. The rearrangement joins TRBV6-1 to TRBJ2-2; 7 nucleotides line up with TRBD1. This CDR3 is built from 16 residues. Germline V gene sequence: CDR1 MNHNS, CDR2 SASEGT. V gave up 4 bases and J gave up 0 bases; unmatched junction bases: 5. The CDR3 DNA reads as TGTGCCAGCAGTGCCCCGGGACAGACGAACACCGGGGAGCTGTTTTTT. It codes for CASSAPGQTNTGELFF.

This clonotype was seen a handful of times. CDR3 amino acids: CASSSYPRDTEAFF. CDR3 bases: TGTGCCAGCAGTTCATACCCGAGGGACACTGAAGCTTTCTTT. The chain employs TRBV6-2 or TRBV6-3 and TRBJ1-1; D is undetermined. Per germline, CDR1 MNHEY and CDR2 SVGEGT. The CDR3 is 14 residues long. V shed 4 bases and J shed 3 bases, with 12 bases lying between them.

This clonotype was picked up many times. The gene calls are TRBV27 and TRBJ1-1; D call uncertain. CDR1 MNHEY and CDR2 SMNVEV come from the germline V gene (reference sequence). This CDR3 has 14 residues. With 8 bases removed from V and 1 base from J, the gap between germline ends came to 14 bases. The CDR3 DNA is TGTGCCAGCGGCTTTTTAGGGAGGAACACTGAAGCTTTCTTT. Protein: CASGFLGRNTEAFF.

This clonotype was found many times. The V gene is TRBV6-1, the J gene TRBJ1-1; D is unclear. Germline CDR1 reads MNHNS; CDR2 reads SASEGT. V was clipped by 1 base and J by 0 bases, with 6 bases between them. CDR3 length: 14 residues. The CDR3 bases are TGTGCCAGCAGTGAAGGGTTTATGAACACTGAAGCTTTCTTT. It yields the protein CASSEGFMNTEAFF.

At least ten counts were recorded for this clonotype. The CDR3, as DNA: TGTGCCAGTAGTATTTCAACGTCGGGTAACTATGGCTACACCTTC. The encoded protein is CASSISTSGNYGYTF. The V gene is TRBV19, the J gene TRBJ1-2, with D unclear. V lost 3 bases and J lost 1, with 12 bases in between. Looked up from germline, CDR1 is LNHDA and CDR2 is SQIVND (reference sequence). This CDR3 is built from 15 residues.

There are a few counts of this clonotype. CDR3 in amino acids: CSAKGLAGVGFQETQYF. The CDR3 DNA is TGCAGTGCCAAAGGACTAGCGGGAGTTGGGTTCCAGGAGACCCAGTACTTC. This rearrangement joins TRBV20-1 to TRBJ2-5, with 13 bases matching TRBD2. With 6 bases clipped from V and 5 bases from J, the junction kept 15 bases outside the gene matches. The length of the CDR3 is 17 residues. Germline CDR1 reads DFQATT; CDR2 reads SNEGSKA (reference sequence).

The chain uses TRBV20-1 and TRBJ1-5, with TRBD1 matching over 7 bases. CDR3 size: 14 residues. Looked up from germline, CDR1 is DFQATT and CDR2 is SNEGSKA (reference sequence). The J segment lost 9 bases and the V segment lost 6 bases, leaving 14 bases of the junction unmatched. The CDR3 region is CSAPDPTGSGPQHF. CDR3 DNA: TGCAGTGCCCCAGACCCGACAGGGAGTGGGCCCCAGCATTTT.

This clonotype was recorded at least ten times. This chain links TRBV28 with TRBJ2-2; D is undetermined. Germline values: CDR1 MDHEN, CDR2 SYDVKM. This CDR3 spans 13 amino acids. Trimming removed 7 bases at V and 6 bases at J, with 12 bases between. CDR3 DNA: TGTGCCAGCAACGAAGTGCCTCCCGGGGAGCTGTTTTTT. It encodes CASNEVPPGELFF.

The gene calls are TRBV12-3 or TRBV12-4 and TRBJ1-1, with 7 positions matching TRBD1. After removal of 7 bases from V and 4 bases from J, the junction contained 9 bases not matched to a gene. The CDR3 totals 14 residues. The CDR3 spells CASTLTGFGTEAFF. The DNA of the CDR3 is TGTGCCAGCACACTGACAGGGTTTGGCACTGAAGCTTTCTTT.

This clonotype occurred many times. The chain combines TRBV4-1 with TRBJ1-5, with D possibly being TRBD1 (5 bases). This CDR3 is 16 amino acids long. Germline V gene sequence: CDR1 MGHRA, CDR2 YSYEKL. V dropped 4 bases and J dropped 0 bases, with 13 bases sitting between them. CDR3 nucleotide sequence: TGCGCCAGCAGCCTCTCCTGGGGGAATAGCAATCAGCCCCAGCATTTT. This codes for CASSLSWGNSNQPQHF.

The chain carries TRBV6-2 or TRBV6-3 and TRBJ2-5, with TRBD2 matching over 7 bases. Germline loops: CDR1 MNHEY, CDR2 SVGEGT. The CDR3 has 13 residues. V was clipped by 5 bases and J by 5 bases; unmatched bases: 5. The CDR3 DNA is TGTGCCAGCAGTGACCTAGCGGAGGAGACCCAGTACTTC. Protein: CASSDLAEETQYF.

This clonotype has more than one count but fewer than ten. The rearrangement links TRBV30 to TRBJ1-5; no clear D gene. The V gene lost 0 bases and the J gene lost 7 bases, with 10 bases spanning the gap. The CDR3 loop spans 13 amino acids. The germline gives CDR1 GTSNPN, CDR2 SVGIG (reference sequence). The chain's CDR3 is CAWSVQSIQPQHF. The CDR3 DNA reads as TGTGCCTGGAGTGTCCAATCGATCCAGCCCCAGCATTTT.

This clonotype was counted many times. The chain is built from TRBV28 and TRBJ2-7; no definite D call. Germline V lookup: CDR1 MDHEN, CDR2 SYDVKM. The CDR3 is 13 residues long. V shed 5 bases and J shed 2 bases, with 10 bases lying between them. DNA of the CDR3: TGTGCCAGCAGTGTGACAACTCCCTACGAGCAGTACTTC. This codes for CASSVTTPYEQYF.

There are many counts of this clonotype. The chain couples TRBV27 to TRBJ2-5; 11 bases are shared with TRBD2. The CDR3 has 16 amino acids. With V trimmed by 5 bases and J by 4 bases, 9 bases remained unmatched. Looked up from germline, CDR1 is MNHEY and CDR2 is SMNVEV (reference sequence). The CDR3 coding sequence is TGTGCCAGCAGTGGATTCACTAGCGGGAGCAGAGAGACCCAGTACTTC. Translated, it gives CASSGFTSGSRETQYF.

The sample holds a few counts of this clonotype. The genes are TRBV7-2 and TRBJ2-5, with 7 bases lining up with TRBD1. Unmatched junction bases numbered 12, after V lost 6 bases and J lost 5 bases. Germline V CDR1 and CDR2: SGHTA, FQGNSA. The length of the CDR3 is 15 residues. The CDR3 DNA reads TGTGCCAGCAGGCGTGGACAGGCGGCTAAGGAGACCCAGTACTTC. It codes for CASRRGQAAKETQYF.

The V and J genes are TRBV12-3 or TRBV12-4 and TRBJ2-7; D not certain. V was clipped by 8 bases and J by 3 bases, with 20 bases between them. This CDR3 has 15 amino acids. This CDR3 is CASLSSGDGDYEQYF. DNA of the CDR3: TGTGCCAGCCTAAGCTCCGGAGACGGAGACTACGAGCAGTACTTC.

The rearrangement links TRBV20-1 to TRBJ1-1, with 10 bases that match TRBD1. The CDR3 extends over 16 amino acids. Germline CDR1 is DFQATT and CDR2 is SNEGSKA (reference sequence). J gave up 7 bases and V 5 bases, and 16 bases lay outside the gene matches. The DNA of the CDR3 is TGCAGTGCTCGACTATCTTGGGGACAGGGGAAAATTGAAGCTTTCTTT. It encodes CSARLSWGQGKIEAFF.

There are many counts of this clonotype. The rearrangement links TRBV2 to TRBJ1-2, with D perhaps TRBD1 (5 bases). The CDR3 spans 13 residues. Trimming cost V 2 bases and J 6 bases, with 10 bases left between them. The germline CDR1 and CDR2 sequences are SNHLY and FYNNEI. The CDR3 loop is CASSETGIDGYTF. In DNA, the CDR3 is TGTGCCAGCAGTGAAACAGGAATAGATGGCTACACCTTC.

The gene calls are TRBV28 and TRBJ2-5; 7 nucleotides align to TRBD1. The V and J ends lost 3 bases and 2 bases, in that order; junction bases with no gene match: 6. Germline values: CDR1 MDHEN, CDR2 SYDVKM. The CDR3 has 15 amino acids. The CDR3 region has the DNA TGTGCCAGCAGTTTCACAGGGGTTGGACAAGAGACCCAGTACTTC. Amino acid sequence: CASSFTGVGQETQYF.

At least ten counts were recorded for this clonotype. This chain joins TRBV4-1 and TRBJ2-7; weak D call: TRBD1 (5 bases). The germline gives CDR1 MGHRA, CDR2 YSYEKL. The CDR3 consists of 15 residues. Between the trimmed V and J ends, which lost 4 bases and 2 bases, there was a span of 15 bases. The CDR3 sequence is CASSLDGRDTYEQYF. Written as DNA, the CDR3 is TGCGCCAGCAGCCTTGATGGCAGGGATACCTACGAGCAGTACTTC.